The clone carrying this T cell receptor (beta chain) has ten or more counts. Its antigen is not known. TCR beta CDR3 regions were amplified from RNA. The TCR CDR3 was amplified in a first-round RT-PCR using the HTBI primer set. Via MiXCR, TCRdb re-called the multiplex PCR reads, giving one row per CDR3 protein. The top ten hold 3.5% to 4% of the sample, which has fewer than 700,000 distinct CDR3 sequences, 15% to 20% seen once. The ends lost 3 bases at V and 10 bases at J; junction bases unmatched: 5. The CDR3 sequence is 12 residues long. The V gene's germline CDR1 is MDHEN and CDR2 SYDVKM. The data stem from a study of T cells in Graves' hyperthyroidism and ophthalmopathy. On the study more broadly: The blood sample was taken at first diagnosis, before treatment began. Regarding the study as a whole: Peripheral blood also featured most of the thyroid clonotypes expanded above 0.001.

Extraction of PBMCs used about 9.2 ml of fresh peripheral blood. This chain uses TRBV28 with TRBJ1-1; 7 bases line up with TRBD1. The specimen was blood. This receptor was obtained from a woman in her thirties with Graves' hyperthyroidism. The CDR3 coding sequence is TGTGCCAGCAGTTTGGGACAGAGGGGAGCTTTCTTT. This sequence encodes CASSLGQRGAFF.